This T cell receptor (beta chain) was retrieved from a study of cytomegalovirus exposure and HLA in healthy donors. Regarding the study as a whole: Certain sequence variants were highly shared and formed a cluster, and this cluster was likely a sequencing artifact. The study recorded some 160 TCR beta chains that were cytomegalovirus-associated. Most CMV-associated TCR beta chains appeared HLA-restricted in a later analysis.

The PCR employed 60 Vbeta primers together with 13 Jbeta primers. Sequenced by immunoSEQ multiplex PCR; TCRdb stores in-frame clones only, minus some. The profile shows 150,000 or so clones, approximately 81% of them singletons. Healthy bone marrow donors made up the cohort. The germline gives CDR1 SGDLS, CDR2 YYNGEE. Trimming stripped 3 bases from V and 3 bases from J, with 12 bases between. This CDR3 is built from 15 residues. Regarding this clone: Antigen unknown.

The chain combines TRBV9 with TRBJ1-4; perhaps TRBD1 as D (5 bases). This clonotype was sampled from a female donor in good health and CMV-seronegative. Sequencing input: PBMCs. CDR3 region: CASSAVQGSNEKLFF. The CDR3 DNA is TGTGCCAGCAGCGCTGTCCAGGGATCTAATGAAAAACTGTTTTTT. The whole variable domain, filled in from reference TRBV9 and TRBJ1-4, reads DSGVTQTPKHLITATGQRVTLRCSPRSGDLSVYWYQQSLDQGLQFLIQYYNGEERAKGNILERFSAQQFPDLHSELNLSSLELGDSALYFCASSAVQGSNEKLFFGSGTQLSVL.